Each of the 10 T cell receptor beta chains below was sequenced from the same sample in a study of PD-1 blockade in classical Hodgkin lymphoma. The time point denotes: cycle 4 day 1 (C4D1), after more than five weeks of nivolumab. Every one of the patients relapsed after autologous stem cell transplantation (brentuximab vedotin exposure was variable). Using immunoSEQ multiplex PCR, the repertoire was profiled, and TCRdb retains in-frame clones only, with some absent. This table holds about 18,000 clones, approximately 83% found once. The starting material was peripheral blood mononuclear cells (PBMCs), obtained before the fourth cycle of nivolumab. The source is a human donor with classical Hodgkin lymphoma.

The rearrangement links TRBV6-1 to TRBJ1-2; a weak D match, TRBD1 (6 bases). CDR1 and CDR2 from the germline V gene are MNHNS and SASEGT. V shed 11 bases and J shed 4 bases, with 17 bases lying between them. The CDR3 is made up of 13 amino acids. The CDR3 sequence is CAGRTERIYGYTF. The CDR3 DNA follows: TGTGCCGGAAGGACAGAGCGGATCTATGGCTACACCTTC.

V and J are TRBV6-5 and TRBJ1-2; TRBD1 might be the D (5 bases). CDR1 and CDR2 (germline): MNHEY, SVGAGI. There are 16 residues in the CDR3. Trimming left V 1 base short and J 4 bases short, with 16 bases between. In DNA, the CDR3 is TGTGCCAGCAGTTACTTCGCCGGGACCGTTACCTATGGCTACACCTTC. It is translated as CASSYFAGTVTYGYTF.

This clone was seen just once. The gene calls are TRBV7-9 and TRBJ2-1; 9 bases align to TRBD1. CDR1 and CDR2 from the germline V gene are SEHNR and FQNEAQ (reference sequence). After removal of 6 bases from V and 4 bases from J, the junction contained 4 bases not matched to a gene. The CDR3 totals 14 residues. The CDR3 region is CASRGQGTYNEQFF. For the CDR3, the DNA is TGTGCCAGCAGGGGACAGGGAACATACAATGAGCAGTTCTTC.

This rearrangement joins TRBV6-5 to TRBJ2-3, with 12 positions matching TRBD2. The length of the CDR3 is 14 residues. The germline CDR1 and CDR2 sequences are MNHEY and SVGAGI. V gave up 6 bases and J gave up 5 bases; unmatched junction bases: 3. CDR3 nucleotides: TGTGCCAGCAGGCAGACTAGCGGGGGAGATACGCAGTATTTT. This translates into CASRQTSGGDTQYF.

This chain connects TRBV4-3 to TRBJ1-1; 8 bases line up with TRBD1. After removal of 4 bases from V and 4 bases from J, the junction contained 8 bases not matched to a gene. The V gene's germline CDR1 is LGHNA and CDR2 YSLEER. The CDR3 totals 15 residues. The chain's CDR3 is CASSRTGGGITEAFF. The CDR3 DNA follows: TGCGCCAGCAGCCGCACAGGGGGGGGGATCACTGAAGCTTTCTTT.

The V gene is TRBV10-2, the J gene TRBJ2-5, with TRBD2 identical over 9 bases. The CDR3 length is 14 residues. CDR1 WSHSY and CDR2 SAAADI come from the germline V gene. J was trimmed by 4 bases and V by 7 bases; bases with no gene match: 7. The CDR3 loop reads CASTSGGWGETQYF. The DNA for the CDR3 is TGCGCCAGCACCAGCGGGGGGTGGGGAGAGACCCAGTACTTC.

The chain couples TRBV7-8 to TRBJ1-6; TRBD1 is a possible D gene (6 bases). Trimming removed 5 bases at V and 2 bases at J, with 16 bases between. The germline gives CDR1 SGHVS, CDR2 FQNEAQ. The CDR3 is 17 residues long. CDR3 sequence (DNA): TGTGCCAGCAGCCCGCCCAGTGGGGGCCCCTATAATTCACCCCTCCACTTT. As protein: CASSPPSGGPYNSPLHF.

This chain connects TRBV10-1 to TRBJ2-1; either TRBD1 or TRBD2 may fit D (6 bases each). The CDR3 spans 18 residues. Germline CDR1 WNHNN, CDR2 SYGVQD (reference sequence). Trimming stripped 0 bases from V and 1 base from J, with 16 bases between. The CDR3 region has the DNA TGCGCCAGCAGTGAGTCTGGTGTCGGGGGCCTTTCCTACAATGAGCAGTTCTTC. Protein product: CASSESGVGGLSYNEQFF.

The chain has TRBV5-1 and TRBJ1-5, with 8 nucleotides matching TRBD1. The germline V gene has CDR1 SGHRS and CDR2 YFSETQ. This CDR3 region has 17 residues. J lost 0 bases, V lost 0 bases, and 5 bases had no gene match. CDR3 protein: CASSLGTGSNSNQPQHF. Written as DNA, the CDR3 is TGCGCCAGCAGCTTGGGGACAGGGTCGAATAGCAATCAGCCCCAGCATTTT.

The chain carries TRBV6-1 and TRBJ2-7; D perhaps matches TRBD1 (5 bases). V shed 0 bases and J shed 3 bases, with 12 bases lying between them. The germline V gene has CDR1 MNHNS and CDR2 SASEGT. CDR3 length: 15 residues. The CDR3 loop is CASSEAPARDYEQYF. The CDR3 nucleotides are TGTGCCAGCAGTGAAGCCCCGGCCAGGGACTACGAGCAGTACTTC.